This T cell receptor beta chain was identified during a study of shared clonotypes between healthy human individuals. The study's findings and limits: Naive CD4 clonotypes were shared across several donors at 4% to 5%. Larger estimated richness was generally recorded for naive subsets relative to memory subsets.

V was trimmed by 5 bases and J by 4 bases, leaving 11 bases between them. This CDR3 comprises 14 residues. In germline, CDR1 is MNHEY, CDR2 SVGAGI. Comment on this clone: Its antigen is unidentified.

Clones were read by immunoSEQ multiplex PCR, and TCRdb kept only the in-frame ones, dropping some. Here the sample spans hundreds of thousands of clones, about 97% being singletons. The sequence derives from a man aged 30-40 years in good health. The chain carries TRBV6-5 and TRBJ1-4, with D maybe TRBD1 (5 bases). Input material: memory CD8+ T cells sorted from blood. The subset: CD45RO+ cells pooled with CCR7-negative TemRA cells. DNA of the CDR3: TGTGCCAGCAGTCGCGACAGACTTAATGAAAAACTGTTTTTT. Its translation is CASSRDRLNEKLFF.